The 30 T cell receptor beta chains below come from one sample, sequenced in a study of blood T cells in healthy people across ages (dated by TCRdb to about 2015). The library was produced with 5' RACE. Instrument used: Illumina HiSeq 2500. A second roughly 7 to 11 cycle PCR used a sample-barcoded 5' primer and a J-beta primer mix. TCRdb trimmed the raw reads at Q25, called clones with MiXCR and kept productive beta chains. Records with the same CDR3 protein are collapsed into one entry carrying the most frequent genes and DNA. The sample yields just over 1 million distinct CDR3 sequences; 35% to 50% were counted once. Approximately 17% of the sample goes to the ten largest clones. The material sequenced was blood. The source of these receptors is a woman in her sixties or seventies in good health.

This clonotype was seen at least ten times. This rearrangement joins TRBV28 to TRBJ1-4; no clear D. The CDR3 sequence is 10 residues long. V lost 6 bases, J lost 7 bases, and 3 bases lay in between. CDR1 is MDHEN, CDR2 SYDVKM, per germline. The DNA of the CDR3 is TGTGCCAGCAGGGCTGAAAAACTGTTTTTT. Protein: CASRAEKLFF.

The chain's CDR3 is CSARETGSSYNSPLHF. The CDR3 DNA reads as TGCAGTGCTAGGGAGACAGGGAGCTCCTATAATTCACCCCTCCACTTT. This rearrangement joins TRBV20-1 to TRBJ1-6, with 7 bases identical to TRBD1. The CDR3 loop spans 16 amino acids. With 3 bases clipped from V and 0 bases from J, the junction kept 5 bases outside the gene matches. Germline values: CDR1 DFQATT, CDR2 SNEGSKA (reference sequence).

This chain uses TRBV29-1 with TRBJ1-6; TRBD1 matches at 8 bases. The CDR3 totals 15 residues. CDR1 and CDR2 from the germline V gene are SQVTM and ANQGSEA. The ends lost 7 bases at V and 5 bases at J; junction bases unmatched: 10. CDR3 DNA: TGCAGCGACACGGCGGGGGGACAGGATAATTCACCCCTCCACTTT. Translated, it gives CSDTAGGQDNSPLHF.

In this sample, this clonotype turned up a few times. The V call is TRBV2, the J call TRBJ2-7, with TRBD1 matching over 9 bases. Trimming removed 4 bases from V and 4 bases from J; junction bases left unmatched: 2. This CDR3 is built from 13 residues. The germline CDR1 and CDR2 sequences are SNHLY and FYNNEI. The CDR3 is CASSADRGYEQYF. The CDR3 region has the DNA TGTGCCAGCAGTGCAGACAGGGGGTACGAGCAGTACTTC.

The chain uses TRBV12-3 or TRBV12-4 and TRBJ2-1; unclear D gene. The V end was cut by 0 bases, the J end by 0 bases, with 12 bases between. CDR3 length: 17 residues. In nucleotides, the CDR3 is TGTGCCAGCAGTTTAGCGTACAGCTGGAGCTCCTACAATGAGCAGTTCTTC. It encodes CASSLAYSWSSYNEQFF.

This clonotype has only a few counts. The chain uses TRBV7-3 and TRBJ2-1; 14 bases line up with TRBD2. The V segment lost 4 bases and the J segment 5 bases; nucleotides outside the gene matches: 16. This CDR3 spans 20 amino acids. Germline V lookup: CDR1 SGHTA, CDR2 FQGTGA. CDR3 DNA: TGTGCCAGCAGCTCCCTAAGACTAGCGGGAGGGCCACCCCTAGACAATGAGCAGTTCTTC. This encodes CASSSLRLAGGPPLDNEQFF.

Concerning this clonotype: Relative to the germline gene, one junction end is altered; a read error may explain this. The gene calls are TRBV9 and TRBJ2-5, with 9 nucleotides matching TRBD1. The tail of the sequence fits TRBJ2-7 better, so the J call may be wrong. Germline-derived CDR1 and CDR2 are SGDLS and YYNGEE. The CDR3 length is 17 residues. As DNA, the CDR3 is TGTGTCAGCAGCCTGACCCCCGGGACAGGGACCATCTACGAGCAGTACTTC. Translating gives CVSSLTPGTGTIYEQYF.

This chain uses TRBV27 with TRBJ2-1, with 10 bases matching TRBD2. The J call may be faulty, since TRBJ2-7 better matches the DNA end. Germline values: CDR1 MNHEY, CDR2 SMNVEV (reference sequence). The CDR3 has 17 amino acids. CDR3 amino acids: CASSSLAGGTLNNEQYF. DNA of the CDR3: TGTGCCAGCAGTTCATTAGCGGGAGGCACGTTGAACAATGAGCAGTACTTC.

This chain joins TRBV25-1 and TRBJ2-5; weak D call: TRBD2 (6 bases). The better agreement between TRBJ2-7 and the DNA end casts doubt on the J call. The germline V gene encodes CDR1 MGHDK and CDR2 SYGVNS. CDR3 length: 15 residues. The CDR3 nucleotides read TGTGCCAGCAGTGAATATGGGGGGAGAAAGGACGAGCAGTACTTC. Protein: CASSEYGGRKDEQYF.

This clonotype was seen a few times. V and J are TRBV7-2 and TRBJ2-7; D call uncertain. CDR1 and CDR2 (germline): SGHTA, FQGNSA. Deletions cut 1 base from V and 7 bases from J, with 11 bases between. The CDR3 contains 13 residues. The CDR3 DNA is TGTGCCAGCAGCTTAGGTCCGCTTCGGGAGCAGTACTTC. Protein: CASSLGPLREQYF.

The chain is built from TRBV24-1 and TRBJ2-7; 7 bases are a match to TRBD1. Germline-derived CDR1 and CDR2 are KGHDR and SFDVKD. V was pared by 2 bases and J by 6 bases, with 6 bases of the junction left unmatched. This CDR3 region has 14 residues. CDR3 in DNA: TGTGCCACCAGTGATTGGGACAGCCCCCTCGAGCAGTACTTC. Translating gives CATSDWDSPLEQYF.

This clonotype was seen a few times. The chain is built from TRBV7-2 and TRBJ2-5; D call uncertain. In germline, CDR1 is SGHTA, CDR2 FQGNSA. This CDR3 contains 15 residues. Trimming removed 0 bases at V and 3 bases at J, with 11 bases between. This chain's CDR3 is CASSLAGADEETQYF. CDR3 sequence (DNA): TGTGCCAGCAGCTTAGCGGGCGCGGATGAAGAGACCCAGTACTTC.

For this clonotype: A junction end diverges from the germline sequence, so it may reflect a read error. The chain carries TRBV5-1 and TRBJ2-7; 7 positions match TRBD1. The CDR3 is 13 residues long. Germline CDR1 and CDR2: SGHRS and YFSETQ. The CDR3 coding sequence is TGCGCCGGCAGCGTCGACAGGGTGGGAGAGCAGTACTTC. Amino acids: CAGSVDRVGEQYF.

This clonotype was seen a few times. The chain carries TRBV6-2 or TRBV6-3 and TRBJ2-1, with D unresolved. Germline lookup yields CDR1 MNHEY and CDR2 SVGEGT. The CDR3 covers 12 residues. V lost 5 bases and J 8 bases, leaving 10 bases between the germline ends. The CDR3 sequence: CASSPELDEQFF. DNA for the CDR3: TGTGCCAGCAGTCCCGAGTTAGATGAGCAGTTCTTC.

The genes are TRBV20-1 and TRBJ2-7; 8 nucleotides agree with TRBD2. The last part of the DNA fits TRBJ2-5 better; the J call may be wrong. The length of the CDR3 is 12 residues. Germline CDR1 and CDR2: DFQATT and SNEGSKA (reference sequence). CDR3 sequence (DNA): TGCAGTGCTAGGGGACTAGAGGCGACCCAGTACTTC. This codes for CSARGLEATQYF.

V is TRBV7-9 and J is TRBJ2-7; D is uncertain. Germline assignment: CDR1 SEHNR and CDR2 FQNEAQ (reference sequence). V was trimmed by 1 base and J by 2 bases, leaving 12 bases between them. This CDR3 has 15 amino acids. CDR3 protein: CASSLEVGAPYEQYF. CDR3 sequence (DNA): TGTGCCAGCAGCTTAGAGGTCGGAGCCCCCTACGAGCAGTACTTC.

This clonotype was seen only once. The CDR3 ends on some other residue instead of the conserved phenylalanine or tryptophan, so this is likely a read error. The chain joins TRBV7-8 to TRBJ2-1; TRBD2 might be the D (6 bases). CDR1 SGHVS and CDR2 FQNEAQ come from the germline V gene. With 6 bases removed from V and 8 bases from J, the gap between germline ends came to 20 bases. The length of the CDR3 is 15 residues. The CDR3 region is CASSTSIGWGDEQFV. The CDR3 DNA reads TGTGCCAGCAGTACGTCAATAGGGTGGGGGGATGAGCAGTTCGTC.

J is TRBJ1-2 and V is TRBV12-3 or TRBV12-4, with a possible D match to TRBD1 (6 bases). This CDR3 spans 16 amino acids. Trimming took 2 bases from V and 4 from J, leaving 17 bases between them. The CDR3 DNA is TGTGCCAGCAGTTTAAACCCCAGGGGATCCCTCTATGGCTACACCTTC. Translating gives CASSLNPRGSLYGYTF.

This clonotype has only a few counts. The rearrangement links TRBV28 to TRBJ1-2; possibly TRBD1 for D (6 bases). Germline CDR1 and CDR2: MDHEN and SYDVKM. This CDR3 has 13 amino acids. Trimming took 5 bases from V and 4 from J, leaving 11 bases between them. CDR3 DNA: TGTGCCAGCAGTGTCACGACAGGCTATGGCTACACCTTC. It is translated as CASSVTTGYGYTF.

CDR3 sequence reads: CATSRVLAPPGNEQFF. The DNA for the CDR3 is TGTGCCACCAGCAGAGTACTAGCACCCCCGGGGAATGAGCAGTTCTTC. The genes are TRBV15 and TRBJ2-1, with D perhaps matching TRBD2 (6 bases). V lost 1 base and J 7 bases, leaving 17 bases between the germline ends. CDR1 is LNHNV and CDR2 is YYDKDF in the germline V gene (reference sequence). There are 16 residues in the CDR3.

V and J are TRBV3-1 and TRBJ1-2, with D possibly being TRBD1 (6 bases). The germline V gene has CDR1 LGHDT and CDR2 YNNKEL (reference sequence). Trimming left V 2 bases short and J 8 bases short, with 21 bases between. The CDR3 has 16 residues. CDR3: CASSQPRDTVTGGYTF. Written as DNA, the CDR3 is TGTGCCAGCAGCCAACCCAGGGACACGGTGACGGGGGGCTACACCTTC.

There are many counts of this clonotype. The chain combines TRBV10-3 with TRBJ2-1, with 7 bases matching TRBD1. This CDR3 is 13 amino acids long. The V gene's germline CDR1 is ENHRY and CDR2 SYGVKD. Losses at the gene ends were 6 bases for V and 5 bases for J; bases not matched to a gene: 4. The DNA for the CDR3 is TGTGCCATCAGGACGGGACAGCACAATGAGCAGTTCTTC. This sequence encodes CAIRTGQHNEQFF.

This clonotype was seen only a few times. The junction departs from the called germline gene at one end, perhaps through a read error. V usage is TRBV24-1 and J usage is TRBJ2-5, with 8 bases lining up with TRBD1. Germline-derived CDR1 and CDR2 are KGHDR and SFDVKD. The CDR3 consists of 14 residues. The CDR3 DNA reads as TGTGCCACCAGTGGTTTGACAGGGGAGGAGACCCAGTACTTC. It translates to CATSGLTGEETQYF.

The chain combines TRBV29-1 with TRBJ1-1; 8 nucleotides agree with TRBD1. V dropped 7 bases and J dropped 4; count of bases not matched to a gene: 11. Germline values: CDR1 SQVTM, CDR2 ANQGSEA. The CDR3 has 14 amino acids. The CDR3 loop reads CSAAPGQGRTEAFF. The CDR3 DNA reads TGCAGCGCTGCTCCTGGACAGGGTCGCACTGAAGCTTTCTTT.

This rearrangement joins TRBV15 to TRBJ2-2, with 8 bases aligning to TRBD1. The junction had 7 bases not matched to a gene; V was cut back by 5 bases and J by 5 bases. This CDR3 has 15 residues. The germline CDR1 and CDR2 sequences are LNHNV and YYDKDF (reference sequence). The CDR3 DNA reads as TGTGCCACCAGCTTGGACAGGGTCAGAACCGGGGAGCTGTTTTTT. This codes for CATSLDRVRTGELFF.

The CDR3 DNA sequence: TGTGCCAGCAGCAATGAAACGACTAGCGGGAGCCACAATGAGCAGTTCTTC. Protein product: CASSNETTSGSHNEQFF. V usage is TRBV21-1 and J usage is TRBJ2-1; TRBD2 is the table's D call and was not checked against the DNA. TRBV21-1 constitutes a pseudogene. There are 17 residues in the CDR3.

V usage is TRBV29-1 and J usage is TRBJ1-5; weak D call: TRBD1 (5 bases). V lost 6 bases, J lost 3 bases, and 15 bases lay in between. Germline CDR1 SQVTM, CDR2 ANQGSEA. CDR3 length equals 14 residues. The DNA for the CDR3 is TGCAGCGTCCAGGGTGGGGGAGTCAATCAGCCCCAGCATTTT. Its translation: CSVQGGGVNQPQHF.

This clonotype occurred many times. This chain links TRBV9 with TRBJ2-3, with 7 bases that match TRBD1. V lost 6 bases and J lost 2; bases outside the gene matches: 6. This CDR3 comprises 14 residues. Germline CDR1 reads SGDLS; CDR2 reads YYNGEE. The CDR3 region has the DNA TGTGCCAGCAACAGGGGAGCCTTCACAGATACGCAGTATTTT. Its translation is CASNRGAFTDTQYF. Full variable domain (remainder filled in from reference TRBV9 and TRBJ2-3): DSGVTQTPKHLITATGQRVTLRCSPRSGDLSVYWYQQSLDQGLQFLIQYYNGEERAKGNILERFSAQQFPDLHSELNLSSLELGDSALYFCASNRGAFTDTQYFGPGTRLTVL.

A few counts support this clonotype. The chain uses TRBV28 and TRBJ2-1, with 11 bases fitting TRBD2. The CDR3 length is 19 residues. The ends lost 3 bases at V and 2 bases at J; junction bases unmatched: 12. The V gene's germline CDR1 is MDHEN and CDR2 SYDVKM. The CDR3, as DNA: TGTGCCAGCAGTTTGGAGGGACTAGCGGAATCAGGTGCCTACAATGAGCAGTTCTTC. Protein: CASSLEGLAESGAYNEQFF.

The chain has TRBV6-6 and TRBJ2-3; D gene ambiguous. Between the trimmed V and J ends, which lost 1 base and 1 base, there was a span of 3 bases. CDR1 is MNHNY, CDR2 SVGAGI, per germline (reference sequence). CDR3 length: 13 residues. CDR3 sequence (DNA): TGTGCCAGCAGTTACTTCGGCACAGATACGCAGTATTTT. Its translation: CASSYFGTDTQYF.